This T cell receptor beta chain was captured by sequencing in a study of long-term antiretroviral therapy in people with HIV. The CDR3 totals 16 residues. V gave up 4 bases and J gave up 0 bases, with 15 bases separating them. Per the germline V gene, CDR1 is PRHDT and CDR2 is FYEKMQ (reference sequence). Investigators performed immunoSEQ version v3.0 at survey level. TCRdb's table, derived via immunoSEQ multiplex PCR, lists solely in-frame clones and lacks some. This sample has approximately 22,000 clones, with approximately 80% found just once. This clonotype was obtained from a man in his fifties with HIV. The sample here was unsorted PBMCs, taken 3 years after starting antiretroviral therapy. V and J are TRBV13 and TRBJ1-1; a possible D gene is TRBD1 (6 bases). CDR3 DNA: TGTGCCAGCAGCTACGGGGGCAGGGCTATGAACACTGAAGCTTTCTTT. As protein: CASSYGGRAMNTEAFF.